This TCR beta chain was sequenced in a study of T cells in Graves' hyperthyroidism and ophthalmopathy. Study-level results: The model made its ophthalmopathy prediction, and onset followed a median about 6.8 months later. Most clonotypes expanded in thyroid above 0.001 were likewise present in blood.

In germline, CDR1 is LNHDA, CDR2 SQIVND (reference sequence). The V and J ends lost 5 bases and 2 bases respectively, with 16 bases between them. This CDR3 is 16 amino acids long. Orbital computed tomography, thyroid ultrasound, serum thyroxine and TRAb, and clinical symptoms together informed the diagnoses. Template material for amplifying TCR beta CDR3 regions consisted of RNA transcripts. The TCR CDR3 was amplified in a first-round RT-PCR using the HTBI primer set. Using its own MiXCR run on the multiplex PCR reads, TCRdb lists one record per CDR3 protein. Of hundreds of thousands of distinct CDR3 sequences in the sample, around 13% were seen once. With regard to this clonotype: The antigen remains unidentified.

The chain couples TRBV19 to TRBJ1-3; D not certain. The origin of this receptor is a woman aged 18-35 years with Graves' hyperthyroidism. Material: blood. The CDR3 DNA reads TGTGCCAGTAGTTCTTTTTACGGTGACCCTGGAAACACCATATATTTT. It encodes CASSSFYGDPGNTIYF.